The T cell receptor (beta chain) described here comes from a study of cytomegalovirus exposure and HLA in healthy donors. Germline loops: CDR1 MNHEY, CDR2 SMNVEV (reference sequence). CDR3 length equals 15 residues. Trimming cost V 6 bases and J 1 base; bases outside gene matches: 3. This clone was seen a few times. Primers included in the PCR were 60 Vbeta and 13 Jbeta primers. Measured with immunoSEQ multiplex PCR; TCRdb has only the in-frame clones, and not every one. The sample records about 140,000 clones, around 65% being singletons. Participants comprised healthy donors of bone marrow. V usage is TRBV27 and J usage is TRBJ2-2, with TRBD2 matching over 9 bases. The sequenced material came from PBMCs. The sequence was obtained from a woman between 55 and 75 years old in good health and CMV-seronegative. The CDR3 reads CASRAGGVNTGELFF. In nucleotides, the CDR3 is TGTGCCAGCAGAGCGGGGGGCGTGAACACCGGGGAGCTGTTTTTT.